This TCR beta chain emerged from a study of T cells in localized non-small cell lung cancer. Profiling relied on immunoSEQ multiplex PCR, and the TCRdb table lists in-frame clones only, not all of them. The data contain fewer than 50,000 clones, 65% to 90% of them singletons. The CDR3 has 15 residues. Germline V CDR1 and CDR2: ENHRY, SYGVKD. Trimming at V came to 10 bases and at J to 3 bases, leaving 11 bases not matched to a gene. Only one count was recorded for this clone. The TCR was taken from a man aged 40-75 years with stage II lung adenocarcinoma. This chain uses TRBV10-3 with TRBJ1-5; 8 bases line up with TRBD1. Sequences were derived from PBMCs, sampled before any cancer treatment. The CDR3 is CATTKGQETNQPQHF. The DNA for the CDR3 is TGTGCCACCACAAAGGGACAGGAGACCAATCAGCCCCAGCATTTT.